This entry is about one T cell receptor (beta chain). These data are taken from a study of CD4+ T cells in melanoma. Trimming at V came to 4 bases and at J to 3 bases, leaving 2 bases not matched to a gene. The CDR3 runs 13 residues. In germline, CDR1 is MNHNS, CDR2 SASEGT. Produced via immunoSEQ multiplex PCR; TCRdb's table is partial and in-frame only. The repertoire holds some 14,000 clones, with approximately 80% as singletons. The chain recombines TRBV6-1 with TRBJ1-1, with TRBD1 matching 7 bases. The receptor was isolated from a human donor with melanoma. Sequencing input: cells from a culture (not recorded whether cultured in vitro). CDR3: CASSVGGYTEAFF. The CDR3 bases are TGTGCCAGCAGTGTAGGGGGCTACACTGAAGCTTTCTTT.